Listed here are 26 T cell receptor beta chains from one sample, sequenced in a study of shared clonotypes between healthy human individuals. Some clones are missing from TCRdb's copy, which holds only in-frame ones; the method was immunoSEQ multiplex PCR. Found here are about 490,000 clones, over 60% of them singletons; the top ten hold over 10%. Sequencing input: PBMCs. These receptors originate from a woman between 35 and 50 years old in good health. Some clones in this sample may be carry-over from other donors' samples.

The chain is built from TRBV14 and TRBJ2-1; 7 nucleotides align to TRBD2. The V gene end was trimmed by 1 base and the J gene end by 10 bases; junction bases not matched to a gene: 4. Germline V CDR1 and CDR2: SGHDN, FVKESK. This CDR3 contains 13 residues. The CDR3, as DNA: TGTGCCAGCAGCCAAGGGGGGGGACCCGAGCAGTTCTTC. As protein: CASSQGGGPEQFF.

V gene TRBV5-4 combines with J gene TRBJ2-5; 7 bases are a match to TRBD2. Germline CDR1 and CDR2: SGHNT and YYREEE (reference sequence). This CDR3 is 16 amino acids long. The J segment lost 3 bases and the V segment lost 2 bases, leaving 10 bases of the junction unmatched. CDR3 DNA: TGTGCCAGCAGCTTAAGCGGGGACTTCCTAAAAGAGACCCAGTACTTC. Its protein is CASSLSGDFLKETQYF.

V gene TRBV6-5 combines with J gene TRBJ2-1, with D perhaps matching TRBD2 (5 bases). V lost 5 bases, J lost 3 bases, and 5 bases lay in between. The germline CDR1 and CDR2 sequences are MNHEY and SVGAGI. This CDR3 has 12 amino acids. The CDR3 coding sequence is TGTGCCAGCAGTCGGGACTACAATGAGCAGTTCTTC. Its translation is CASSRDYNEQFF.

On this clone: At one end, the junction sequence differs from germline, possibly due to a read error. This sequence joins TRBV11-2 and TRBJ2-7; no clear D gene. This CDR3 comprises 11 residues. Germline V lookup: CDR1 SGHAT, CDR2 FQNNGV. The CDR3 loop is CASGLTSEQYF. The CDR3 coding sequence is TGTGCCAGCGGCTTAACGTCGGAGCAGTACTTC.

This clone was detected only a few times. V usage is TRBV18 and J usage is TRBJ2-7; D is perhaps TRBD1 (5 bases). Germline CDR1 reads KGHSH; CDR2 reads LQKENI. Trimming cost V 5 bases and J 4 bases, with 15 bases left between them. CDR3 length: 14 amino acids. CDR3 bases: TGTGCCAGCTCATCGCCGACAGACCCTTACGAGCAGTACTTC. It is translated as CASSSPTDPYEQYF.

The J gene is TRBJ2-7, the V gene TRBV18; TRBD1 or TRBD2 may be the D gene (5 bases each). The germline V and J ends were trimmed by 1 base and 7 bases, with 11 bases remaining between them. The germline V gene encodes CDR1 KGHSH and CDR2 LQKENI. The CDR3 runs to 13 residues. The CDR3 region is CASSPRVGEEQYF. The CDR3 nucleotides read TGTGCCAGCTCACCACGGGTGGGGGAAGAGCAGTACTTC.

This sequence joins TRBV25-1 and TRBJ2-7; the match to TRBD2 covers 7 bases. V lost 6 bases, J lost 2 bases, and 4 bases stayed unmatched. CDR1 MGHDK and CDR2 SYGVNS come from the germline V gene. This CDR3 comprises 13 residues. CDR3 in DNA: TGTGCCAGCAGCCGGGACTACACCTACGAGCAGTACTTC. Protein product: CASSRDYTYEQYF.

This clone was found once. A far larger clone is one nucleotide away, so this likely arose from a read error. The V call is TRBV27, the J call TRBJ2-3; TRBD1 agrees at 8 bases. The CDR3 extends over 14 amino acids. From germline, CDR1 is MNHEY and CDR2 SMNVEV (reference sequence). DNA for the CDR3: TGTACCAGCAGTCTGACAGGGGCATTAGATACGCAGTATTTT. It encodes CTSSLTGALDTQYF.

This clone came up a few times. The CDR3 DNA reads as TGTGCCAGCAGCTTAGCGGGAGGGGCCCAGTACTTC. This translates into CASSLAGGAQYF. The chain links TRBV5-6 to TRBJ2-5, with 10 nucleotides matching TRBD2. V shed 2 bases, J shed 9 bases, and the junction held 1 base outside the gene matches. CDR3 length equals 12 residues. Germline-derived CDR1 and CDR2 are SGHDT and YYEEEE.

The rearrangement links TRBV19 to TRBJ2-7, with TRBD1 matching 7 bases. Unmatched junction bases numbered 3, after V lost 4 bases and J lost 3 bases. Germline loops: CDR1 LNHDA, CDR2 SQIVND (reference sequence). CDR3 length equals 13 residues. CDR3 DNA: TGTGCCAGTAGTAAGGGACAGCTCTACGAGCAGTACTTC. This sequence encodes CASSKGQLYEQYF.

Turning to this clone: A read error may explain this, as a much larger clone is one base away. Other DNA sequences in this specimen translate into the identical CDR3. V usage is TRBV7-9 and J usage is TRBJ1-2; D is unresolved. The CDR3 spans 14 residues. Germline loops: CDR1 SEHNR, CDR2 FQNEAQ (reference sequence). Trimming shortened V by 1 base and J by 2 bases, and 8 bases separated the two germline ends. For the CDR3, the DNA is TGTGCCAGCAGCTTAGACGGAGCCAACTATGGCTACACCTTC. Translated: CASSLDGANYGYTF.

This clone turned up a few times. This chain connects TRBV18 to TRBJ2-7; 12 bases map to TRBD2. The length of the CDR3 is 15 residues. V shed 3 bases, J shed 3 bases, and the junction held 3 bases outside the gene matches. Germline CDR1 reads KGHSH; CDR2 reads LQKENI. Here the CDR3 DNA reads TGTGCCAGCTCACCGACTAGCGGGAGCTTCTACGAGCAGTACTTC. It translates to CASSPTSGSFYEQYF.

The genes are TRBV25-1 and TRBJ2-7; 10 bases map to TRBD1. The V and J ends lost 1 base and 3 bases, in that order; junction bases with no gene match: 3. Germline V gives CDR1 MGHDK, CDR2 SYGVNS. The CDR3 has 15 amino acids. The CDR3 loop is CASSESRTGGYEQYF. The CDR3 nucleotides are TGTGCCAGCAGTGAATCTCGGACAGGGGGCTACGAGCAGTACTTC.

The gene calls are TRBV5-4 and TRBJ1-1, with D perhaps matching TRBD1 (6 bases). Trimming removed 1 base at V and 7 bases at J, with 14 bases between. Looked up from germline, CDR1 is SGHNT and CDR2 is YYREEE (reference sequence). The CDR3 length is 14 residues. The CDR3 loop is CASSLRGTLVEAFF. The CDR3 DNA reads TGTGCCAGCAGCTTGAGAGGGACATTAGTTGAAGCTTTCTTT. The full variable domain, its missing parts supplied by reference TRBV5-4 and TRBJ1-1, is ETGVTQSPTHLIKTRGQQVTLRCSSQSGHNTVSWYQQALGQGPQFIFQYYREEENGRGNFPPRFSGLQFPNYSSELNVNALELDDSALYLCASSLRGTLVEAFFGQGTRLTVV.

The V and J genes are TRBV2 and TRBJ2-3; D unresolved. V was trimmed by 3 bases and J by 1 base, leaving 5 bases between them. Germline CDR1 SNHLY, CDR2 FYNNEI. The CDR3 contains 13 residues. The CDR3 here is CASSEYGTDTQYF. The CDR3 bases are TGTGCCAGCAGTGAGTACGGCACAGATACGCAGTATTTT.

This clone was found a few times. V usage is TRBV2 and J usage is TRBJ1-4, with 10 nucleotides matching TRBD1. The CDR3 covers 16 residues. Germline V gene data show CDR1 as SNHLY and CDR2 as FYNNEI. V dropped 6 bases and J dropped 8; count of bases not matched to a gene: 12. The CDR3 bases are TGTGCCAGCAGCTCGGGACAGGGGCGGTATGGCGAAAAACTGTTTTTT. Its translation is CASSSGQGRYGEKLFF.

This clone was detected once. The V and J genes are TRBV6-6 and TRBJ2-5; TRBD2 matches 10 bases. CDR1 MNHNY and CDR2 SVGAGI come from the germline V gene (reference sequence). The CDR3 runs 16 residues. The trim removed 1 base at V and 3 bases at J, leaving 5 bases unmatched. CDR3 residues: CASSYWPAGGEETQYF. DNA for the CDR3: TGTGCCAGCAGTTACTGGCCAGCGGGAGGGGAAGAGACCCAGTACTTC.

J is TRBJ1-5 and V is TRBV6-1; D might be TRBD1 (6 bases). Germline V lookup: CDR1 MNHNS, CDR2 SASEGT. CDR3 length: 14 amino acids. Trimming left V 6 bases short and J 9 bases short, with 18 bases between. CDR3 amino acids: CASRATGLITPQHF. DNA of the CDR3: TGTGCCAGCAGAGCCACAGGGCTCATTACGCCCCAGCATTTT.

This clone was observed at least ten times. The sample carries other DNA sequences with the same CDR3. Here the CDR3 DNA reads TGTGCCTGGAGGCCGGGAGGGGCTGGGGCCAACGTCCTGACTTTC. Its protein is CAWRPGGAGANVLTF. This chain uses TRBV30 with TRBJ2-6, with 8 nucleotides matching TRBD2. V shed 3 bases, J shed 2 bases, and the junction held 3 bases outside the gene matches. This CDR3 comprises 15 residues. Looked up from germline, CDR1 is GTSNPN and CDR2 is SVGIG (reference sequence).

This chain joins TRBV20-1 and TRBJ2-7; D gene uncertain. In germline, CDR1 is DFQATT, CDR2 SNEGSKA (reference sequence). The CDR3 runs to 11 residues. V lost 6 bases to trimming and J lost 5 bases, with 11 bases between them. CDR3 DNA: TGCAGTGCGGAGAACCGGGACGAGCAGTACTTC. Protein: CSAENRDEQYF.

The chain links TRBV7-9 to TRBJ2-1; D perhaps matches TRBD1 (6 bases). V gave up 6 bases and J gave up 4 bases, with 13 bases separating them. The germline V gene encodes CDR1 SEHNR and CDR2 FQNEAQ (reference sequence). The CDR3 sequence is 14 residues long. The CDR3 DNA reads TGTGCCAGCAGTTTCTCAACAGGGTACAATGAGCAGTTCTTC. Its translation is CASSFSTGYNEQFF.

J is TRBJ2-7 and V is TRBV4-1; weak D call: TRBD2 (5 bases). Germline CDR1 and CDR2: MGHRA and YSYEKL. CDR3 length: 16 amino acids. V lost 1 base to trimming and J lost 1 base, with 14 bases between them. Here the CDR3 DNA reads TGCGCCAGCAGCCAAGGTCCGATACCGGGATCCTACGAGCAGTACTTC. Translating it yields CASSQGPIPGSYEQYF.

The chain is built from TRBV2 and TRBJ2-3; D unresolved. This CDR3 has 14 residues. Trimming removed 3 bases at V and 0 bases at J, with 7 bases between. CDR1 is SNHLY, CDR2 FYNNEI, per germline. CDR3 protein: CASSDLLSTDTQYF. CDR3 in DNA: TGTGCCAGCAGTGACTTACTTAGCACAGATACGCAGTATTTT.

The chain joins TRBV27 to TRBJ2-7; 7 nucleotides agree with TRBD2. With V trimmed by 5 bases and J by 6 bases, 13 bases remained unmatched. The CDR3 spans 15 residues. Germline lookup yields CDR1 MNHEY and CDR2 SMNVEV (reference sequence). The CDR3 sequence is CASSRFERTGGEQYF. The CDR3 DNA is TGTGCCAGCAGTAGATTTGAGCGGACGGGGGGCGAGCAGTACTTC.

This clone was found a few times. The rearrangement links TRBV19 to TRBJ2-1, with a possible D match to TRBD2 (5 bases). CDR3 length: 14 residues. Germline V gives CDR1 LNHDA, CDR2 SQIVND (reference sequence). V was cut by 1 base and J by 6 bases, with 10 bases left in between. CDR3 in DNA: TGTGCCAGTAGTATAGGACTAATTTCCAATGAGCAGTTCTTC. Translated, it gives CASSIGLISNEQFF.

The CDR3 sequence: CASSDSPDSSYEQYF. The CDR3 DNA follows: TGTGCCAGCAGTGATAGCCCCGACAGTTCCTACGAGCAGTACTTC. V is TRBV6-1 and J is TRBJ2-7, with D perhaps matching TRBD1 (5 bases). The V gene lost 3 bases and the J gene lost 1 base, with 13 bases spanning the gap. The CDR3 length is 15 residues. The germline V gene has CDR1 MNHNS and CDR2 SASEGT.